This TCR beta chain was found in a study of blood T cells in healthy people across ages (dated by TCRdb to about 2015). General notes on the study: In model experiments, template switching captured about one uniquely barcoded TCR beta cDNA molecule for every two T cells. Two additional independent replicas of 1 million unique cDNA reads from the same blood draw were analyzed for two donors (one aged 18 to 29 and one aged 80 or older). To avoid experimental bias, donors of different ages were spread randomly across the sequencing lanes. The study measured age-related changes in TCR beta repertoire diversity using deep sequencing normalized with unique cDNA molecular identifiers. Four age groups were formed from the donors: young (average about 15 years), middle-aged (less than 40), aged (around 68) and long-lived (approximately 80). Study-level results and caveats: Bulk unsorted PBMC profiling prevented conclusive comparison of naive and antigen-experienced compartments. Estimates of total diversity based on one million sequenced T cells were regarded as lower bounds and as underestimates. The CMV infection status of donors was not known, potentially confounding age-related changes in expanded clonotypes. The percentage of naive T cells measured by flow cytometry correlated strongly with observed TCR beta diversity. Compared with the aged group, the long-lived group had more naive CD4+ T cells, fewer expanded clones and increased TCR diversity, a pattern suggesting age selection. Observed TCR beta diversity per million T cells fell roughly linearly with age, and a significant reduction was already apparent by age around 44.

The CDR3 goes from the cysteine to the phenylalanine over 15 residues. Kept here is only the CDR3 DNA, which spans 45 bases and is read in frame from base 1. CDR1 DFQATT and CDR2 SNEGSKA are derived from the germline V gene (reference sequence). The junction carries 24 bases between V and J, which are trimmed by 5 bases and 10 bases respectively. The donors were 40 or so Caucasian individuals from Russia, aged about 6 to 100 years, who were systemically healthy. Approximately 9 milliliters of peripheral blood were collected from each donor into EDTA-treated Vacutainer tubes. PBMCs were isolated by Ficoll-Paque density-gradient centrifugation, with at least 7 million obtained per sample. Trizol reagent was used to extract total RNA from PBMCs, with at least 6 micrograms per sample. For every donor, flow cytometry on a PBMC aliquot measured the percentage of naive CD45RAhigh/CD27high T cells. A word on this clonotype: Its antigen is still unknown. No much larger clone exists at a distance of one base, and base qualities are not known.

Libraries came from 5' RACE. These reads were obtained on an Illumina HiSeq 2500. A second PCR of roughly 7 to 11 cycles was performed with a sample-barcoded 5' primer and a J-beta primer mix. Each TCR beta cDNA molecule received a unique molecular identifier from a template-switch 5' adaptor carrying 12 random nucleotides. Each sample yielded at least 3 million CDR3-containing paired-end reads. The Mint cDNA synthesis kit, primed by a TRBC-specific oligonucleotide, was used to synthesize first-strand cDNA from all RNA. Following uracil-DNA glycosylase treatment, all cDNA underwent a first 18-cycle PCR with the universal primers M1SS and BC2_uni_R. In the original analysis: Normalization of each sample was performed by random selection of 1 million high-quality reads, each carrying a distinct molecular identifier. Instead of being binned into consensus sequences, reads with shared molecular identifiers were discarded. MiTCR, set to a Q25 quality threshold and the strictest error-elimination algorithm, was used for CDR3 identification, clonotype clustering and error correction. Lower-bound total TCR beta diversity was estimated with a nonparametric unseen species model using Euler transformation. The public sequencing data were trimmed at Q25 with fastp and processed into clonotypes with MiXCR by TCRdb, which kept only in-frame beta chains. Rows with a matching CDR3 protein are joined into one entry that keeps the most common DNA and genes. TCRdb, not the original authors, processed these V and J calls. The sample yields about 970,000 distinct CDR3 sequences; roughly 47% were counted once. The biggest ten clones account for around a fifth of the sample.

The rearranged segments are TRBV20-1 and TRBJ2-1, with TRBD2 tentatively as D gene (6 bases match). The sample taken for sequencing was blood. The TCR sequence derives from a woman aged 55-75 years in good health. The DNA sequence reads TGCAGTGCTTTCCCTCCCTCGGGAGAATTCGGGGAGCAGTTCTTC. It is translated as CSAFPPSGEFGEQFF.